This TCR beta chain emerged from a study of Ad26.COV2.S vaccination and SARS-CoV-2 variants. The overall study: Donor had been placed in the Ad26.COV2.S arm of the COV1001 trial. The study, taken as a whole, reports: Higher spike-specific TCR breadth was found in vaccine recipients than in placebo recipients. Post-vaccination spike-specific CD8+ and CD4+ T cell responses reportedly had substantial breadth. Non-spike TCR breadth did not differ much between vaccine and placebo recipients.

This clone was recorded a few times. Its antigen is currently unknown. Treatment noted: about 20 received Ad26.COV2.S at low or high dose, single or two shots; roughly five received placebo; per-sample allocation not given. Specimen acquisition occurred on day 63 following the initial vaccine or placebo injection. Data came from immunoSEQ multiplex PCR; TCRdb stores just in-frame clones and leaves some out. The sample consists of roughly 460,000 clones, nearly 90% of them appearing once. The CDR3 sequence is 18 residues long. J lost 5 bases, V lost 6 bases, and 17 bases had no gene match. CDR1 and CDR2 (germline): MRHNA, SNTAGT.

The rearrangement uses TRBV6-4 and TRBJ1-5; 9 positions match TRBD1. The sequenced sample was peripheral blood, obtained in a trial of Ad26.COV2.S vaccine versus placebo. The source of this sequence is a person between 18 and 65 years old who received the Ad26.COV2.S COVID-19 vaccine or a placebo. CDR3 in DNA: TGTGCCAGCAGCAAAATACAGGGGGCGTTTCTCATTTATCAGCCCCAGCATTTT. Its translation: CASSKIQGAFLIYQPQHF.